This T cell receptor (beta chain) comes out of a study of read filtering for tumor transcriptome and immune sequencing. Study overall: DNase treatment preceded whole-transcriptome library preparation.

The library was built from about 400 ng RNA with molecular barcoded adaptors for alpha/delta and beta/gamma chains. MiXCR was run by TCRdb on the reads, yielding one entry per CDR3 protein. The sample includes under 60,000 distinct CDR3 sequences, approximately 19% of them seen just once. Study conclusions and caveats: In IR-seq, single-read clonotypes were about 80% of clonotypes but 3.5% to 4% of reads. Without single-read clonotypes, shared clonotype proportions correlated more between IR-seq and RNA-seq.

Remarks on this clonotype: Its antigen is unidentified.

The CDR3 loop spans 19 amino acids. Germline values: CDR1 SGHRS, CDR2 YFSETQ. The trim removed 4 bases at V and 1 base at J, leaving 17 bases unmatched. Sequencing input: a population of CD138-negative cells sorted from bone marrow. The TCR was taken from a donor at least 40 years old with multiple myeloma. The chain uses TRBV5-1 and TRBJ2-7; the match to TRBD2 covers 10 bases. The CDR3 DNA reads TGCGCCAGCAGCCACCCCAGGGCAGGCGGAGCGGGAGGGTCCTACGAGCAGTACTTC. The encoded protein is CASSHPRAGGAGGSYEQYF.